One sample yielded the 11 T cell receptor beta chains listed below, sequenced in a study of cytomegalovirus exposure and HLA in healthy donors. The PCR used 60 Vbeta and 13 Jbeta primers. This table comes from immunoSEQ multiplex PCR, and its TCRdb copy is limited to in-frame clones, with some not included. The sample has some 36,000 clones, almost 70% seen once; the top ten hold approximately 6.1%. Material for sequencing was PBMCs. The receptors derive from a man aged 25-45 years in good health and CMV-seronegative.

As DNA, the CDR3 is TGTGCCAGCAGACCGGGACTAGCGGGAGTTTACGAGCAGTACTTC. The encoded protein is CASRPGLAGVYEQYF. V gene TRBV28 combines with J gene TRBJ2-7, with 14 bases aligning to TRBD2. The V segment lost 6 bases and the J segment 4 bases; nucleotides outside the gene matches: 5. Germline CDR1 and CDR2: MDHEN and SYDVKM. CDR3 size: 15 residues.

J is TRBJ1-3 and V is TRBV9, with D unresolved. V lost 2 bases and J lost 4, with 13 bases in between. This CDR3 has 15 residues. Germline CDR1 and CDR2: SGDLS and YYNGEE. The CDR3 region is CASSVSQLAGNTIYF. In DNA form, the CDR3 reads TGTGCCAGCAGCGTGTCCCAGCTAGCGGGAAACACCATATATTTT.

This rearrangement joins TRBV6-1 to TRBJ2-5; 7 bases are shared with TRBD2. Trimming cost V 6 bases and J 5 bases; bases outside gene matches: 3. Germline V gene sequence: CDR1 MNHNS, CDR2 SASEGT. This CDR3 contains 12 residues. Written as DNA, the CDR3 is TGTGCCAGCAGGGGGGAGGGGGAGACCCAGTACTTC. This sequence encodes CASRGEGETQYF.

This clone was seen once. The chain uses TRBV6-4 and TRBJ2-1, with 13 bases fitting TRBD2. V was clipped by 4 bases and J by 7 bases; unmatched bases: 7. Germline loops: CDR1 MRHNA, CDR2 SNTAGT. This CDR3 has 16 amino acids. Here the CDR3 DNA reads TGTGCCAGCAGTGTCAAGTGGACTAGCGGGAGTAATGAGCAGTTCTTC. Protein product: CASSVKWTSGSNEQFF.

The chain uses TRBV2 and TRBJ1-4; D not resolved. V was clipped by 8 bases and J by 5 bases, with 15 bases between them. Germline assignment: CDR1 SNHLY and CDR2 FYNNEI. This CDR3 is 14 amino acids long. This chain's CDR3 is CASRPRHINEKLFF. The CDR3 nucleotides are TGTGCCAGCCGGCCGCGACACATAAATGAAAAACTGTTTTTT.

CDR3 loop: CSVGRTGRLGETQYF. The CDR3 nucleotides read TGCAGCGTTGGACGGACAGGGCGTCTTGGGGAGACCCAGTACTTC. The gene calls are TRBV29-1 and TRBJ2-5; 8 positions match TRBD1. Germline values: CDR1 SQVTM, CDR2 ANQGSEA. The V and J ends lost 4 bases and 5 bases, in that order; junction bases with no gene match: 12. CDR3 length equals 15 residues.

J is TRBJ1-4 and V is TRBV10-3; no clear D gene. The CDR3 runs 14 residues. The V and J ends lost 2 bases and 0 bases respectively, with 4 bases between them. Germline V gives CDR1 ENHRY, CDR2 SYGVKD. CDR3 protein: CAISEDTTNEKLFF. CDR3 DNA sequence: TGTGCCATCAGTGAGGACACAACTAATGAAAAACTGTTTTTT.

The chain combines TRBV6-1 with TRBJ2-7, with 7 bases that match TRBD1. The CDR3 has 15 amino acids. V shed 6 bases, J shed 3 bases, and the junction held 11 bases outside the gene matches. Germline values: CDR1 MNHNS, CDR2 SASEGT. The CDR3 loop reads CASRDIQGLSYEQYF. The CDR3 DNA reads as TGTGCCAGCAGGGACATACAGGGGTTGAGCTACGAGCAGTACTTC.

The chain combines TRBV29-1 with TRBJ1-2; TRBD1 matches at 10 bases. Germline V gives CDR1 SQVTM, CDR2 ANQGSEA. The CDR3 sequence is 12 residues long. V lost 6 bases and J lost 6; bases outside the gene matches: 4. CDR3 loop: CSVEGQGNGYTF. DNA for the CDR3: TGCAGCGTCGAGGGACAGGGGAATGGCTACACCTTC.

This clone came up a few times. V gene TRBV4-2 combines with J gene TRBJ2-6; no definite D call. The V and J ends lost 0 bases and 0 bases respectively, with 6 bases between them. Germline assignment: CDR1 LGHNA and CDR2 YNFKEQ. The CDR3 extends over 16 amino acids. CDR3 in amino acids: CASSQDTGSGANVLTF. The DNA for the CDR3 is TGTGCCAGCAGCCAAGATACGGGCTCTGGGGCCAACGTCCTGACTTTC.

The rearrangement joins TRBV2 to TRBJ2-2, with TRBD1 identical over 10 bases. The V gene's germline CDR1 is SNHLY and CDR2 FYNNEI. The J segment lost 3 bases and the V segment lost 9 bases, leaving 1 base of the junction unmatched. CDR3 length: 13 residues. The chain's CDR3 is CARGTGDTGELFF. The DNA for the CDR3 is TGTGCCAGGGGGACAGGGGACACCGGGGAGCTGTTTTTT.